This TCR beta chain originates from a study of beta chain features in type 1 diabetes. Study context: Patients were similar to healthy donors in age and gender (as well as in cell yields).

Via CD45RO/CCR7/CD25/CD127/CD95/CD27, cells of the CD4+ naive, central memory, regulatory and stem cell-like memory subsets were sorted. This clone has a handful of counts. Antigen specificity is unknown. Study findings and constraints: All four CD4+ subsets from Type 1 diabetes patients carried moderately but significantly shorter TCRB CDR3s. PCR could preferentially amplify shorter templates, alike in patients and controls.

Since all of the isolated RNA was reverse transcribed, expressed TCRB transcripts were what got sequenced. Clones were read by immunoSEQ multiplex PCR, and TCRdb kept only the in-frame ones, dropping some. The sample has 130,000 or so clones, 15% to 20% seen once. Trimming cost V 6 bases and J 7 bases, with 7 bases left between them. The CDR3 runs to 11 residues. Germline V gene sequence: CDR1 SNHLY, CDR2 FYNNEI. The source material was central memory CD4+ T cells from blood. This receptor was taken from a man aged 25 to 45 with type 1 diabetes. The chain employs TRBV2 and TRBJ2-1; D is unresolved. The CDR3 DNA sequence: TGTGCCAGCAGGTACACGAATGAGCAGTTCTTC. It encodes CASRYTNEQFF. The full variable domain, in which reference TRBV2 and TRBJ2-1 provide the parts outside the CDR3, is EPEVTQTPSHQVTQMGQEVILRCVPISNHLYFYWYRQILGQKVEFLVSFYNNEISEKSEIFDDQFSVERPDGSNFTLKIRSTKLEDSAMYFCASRYTNEQFFGPGTRLTVL.